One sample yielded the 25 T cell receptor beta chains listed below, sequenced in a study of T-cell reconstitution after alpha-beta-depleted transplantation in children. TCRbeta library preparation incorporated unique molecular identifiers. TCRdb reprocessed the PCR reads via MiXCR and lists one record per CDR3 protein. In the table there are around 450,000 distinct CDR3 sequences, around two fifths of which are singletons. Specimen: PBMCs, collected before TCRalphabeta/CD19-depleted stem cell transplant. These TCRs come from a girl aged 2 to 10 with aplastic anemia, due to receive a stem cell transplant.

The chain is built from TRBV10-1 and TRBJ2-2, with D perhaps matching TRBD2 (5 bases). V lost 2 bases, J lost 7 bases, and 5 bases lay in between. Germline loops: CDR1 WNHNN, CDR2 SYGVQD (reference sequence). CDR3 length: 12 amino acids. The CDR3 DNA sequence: TGCGCCAGCAGTGAGGCGGGCGGGGAGCTGTTTTTT. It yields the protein CASSEAGGELFF.

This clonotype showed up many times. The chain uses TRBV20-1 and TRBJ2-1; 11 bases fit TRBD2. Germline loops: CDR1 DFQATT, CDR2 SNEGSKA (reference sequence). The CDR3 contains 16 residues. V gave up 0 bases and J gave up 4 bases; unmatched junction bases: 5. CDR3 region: CSARELAGGRYNEQFF. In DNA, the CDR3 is TGCAGTGCTAGAGAGCTAGCGGGAGGCCGGTACAATGAGCAGTTCTTC.

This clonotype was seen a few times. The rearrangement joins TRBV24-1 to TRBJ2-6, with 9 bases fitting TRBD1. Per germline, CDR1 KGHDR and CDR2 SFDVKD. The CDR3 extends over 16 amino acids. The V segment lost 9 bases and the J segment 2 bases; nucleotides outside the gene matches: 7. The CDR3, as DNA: TGTGCCACCCAGGGACAGGGAAAAACTGGGGCCAACGTCCTGACTTTC. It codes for CATQGQGKTGANVLTF.

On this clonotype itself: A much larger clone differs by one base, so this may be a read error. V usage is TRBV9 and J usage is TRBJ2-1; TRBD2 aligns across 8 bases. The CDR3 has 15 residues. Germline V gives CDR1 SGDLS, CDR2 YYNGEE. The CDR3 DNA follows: TGTGCCAGCAGCGTTTGGAGCGGGAGTGGGGATGAGCTGTTCTTC. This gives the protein CASSVWSGSGDELFF.

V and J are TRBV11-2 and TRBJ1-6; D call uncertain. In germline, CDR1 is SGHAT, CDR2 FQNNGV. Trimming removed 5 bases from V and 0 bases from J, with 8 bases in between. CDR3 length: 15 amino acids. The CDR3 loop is CASSAVASYNSPLHF. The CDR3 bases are TGTGCCAGCAGCGCGGTTGCCTCCTATAATTCACCCCTCCACTTT.

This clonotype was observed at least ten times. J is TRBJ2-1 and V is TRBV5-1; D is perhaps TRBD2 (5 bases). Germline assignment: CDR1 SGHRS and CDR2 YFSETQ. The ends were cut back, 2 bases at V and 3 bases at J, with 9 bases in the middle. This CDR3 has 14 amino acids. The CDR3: CASSFHGDYNEQFF. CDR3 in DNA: TGCGCCAGCAGCTTTCACGGGGACTACAATGAGCAGTTCTTC.

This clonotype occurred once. CDR3: CASSTPRLADYNEQFF. The CDR3 bases are TGTGCCAGCAGTACACCCCGACTAGCGGACTACAATGAGCAGTTCTTC. The chain links TRBV6-2 or TRBV6-3 to TRBJ2-1, with 9 positions matching TRBD2. The CDR3 is made up of 16 amino acids. Per germline, CDR1 MNHEY and CDR2 SVGEGT. Trimming removed 5 bases from V and 3 bases from J; junction bases left unmatched: 8.

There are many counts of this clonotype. In DNA, the CDR3 is TGTGCCAGCAGCTATCCGGGGACCGGGGAGCTGTTTTTT. Translating it yields CASSYPGTGELFF. The rearrangement uses TRBV6-5 and TRBJ2-2, with a weak D call TRBD2 (5 bases). Germline V lookup: CDR1 MNHEY, CDR2 SVGAGI. Between the trimmed V and J ends, which lost 6 bases and 5 bases, there was a span of 10 bases. The CDR3 runs to 13 residues.

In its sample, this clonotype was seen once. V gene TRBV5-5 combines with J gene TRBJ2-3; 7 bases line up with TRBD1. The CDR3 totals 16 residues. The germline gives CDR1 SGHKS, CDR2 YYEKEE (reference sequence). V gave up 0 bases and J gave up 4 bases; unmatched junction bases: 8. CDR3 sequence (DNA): TGTGCCAGCAGCTTGGTGTATCGACAGGGCTCAGATACGCAGTATTTT. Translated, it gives CASSLVYRQGSDTQYF.

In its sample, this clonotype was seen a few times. CDR3 sequence reads: CATRGGGGQETQYF. CDR3 bases: TGTGCCACCAGGGGCGGGGGGGGGCAAGAGACCCAGTACTTC. The rearrangement uses TRBV24-1 and TRBJ2-5, with 9 positions matching TRBD2. CDR3 length: 14 amino acids. Germline lookup yields CDR1 KGHDR and CDR2 SFDVKD. V dropped 7 bases and J dropped 2; count of bases not matched to a gene: 4.

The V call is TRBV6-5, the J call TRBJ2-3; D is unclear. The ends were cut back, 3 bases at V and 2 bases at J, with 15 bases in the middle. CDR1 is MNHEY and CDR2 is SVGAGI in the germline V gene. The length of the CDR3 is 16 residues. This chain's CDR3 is CASSYSGESLTDTQYF. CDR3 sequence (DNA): TGTGCCAGCAGTTATTCTGGCGAATCCCTCACAGATACGCAGTATTTT.

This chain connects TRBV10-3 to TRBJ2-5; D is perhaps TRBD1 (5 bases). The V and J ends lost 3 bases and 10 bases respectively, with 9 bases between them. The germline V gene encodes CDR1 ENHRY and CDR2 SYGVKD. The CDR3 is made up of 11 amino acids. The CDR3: CAISEGADQYF. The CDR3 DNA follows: TGTGCCATCAGTGAAGGGGCGGACCAGTACTTC.

The CDR3 loop is CSAFAQGRTDTQYF. CDR3 sequence (DNA): TGCAGTGCTTTCGCTCAGGGGAGAACAGATACGCAGTATTTT. This chain uses TRBV20-1 with TRBJ2-3; D possibly corresponds to TRBD1 (6 bases). There are 14 residues in the CDR3. V was cut by 5 bases and J by 3 bases, with 15 bases left in between. The germline gives CDR1 DFQATT, CDR2 SNEGSKA (reference sequence).

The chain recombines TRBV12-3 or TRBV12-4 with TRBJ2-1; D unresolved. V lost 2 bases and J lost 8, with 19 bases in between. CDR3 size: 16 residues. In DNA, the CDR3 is TGTGCCAGCAGTTTATTGGTGTTGTCATGGCAGGATGAGCAGTTCTTC. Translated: CASSLLVLSWQDEQFF.

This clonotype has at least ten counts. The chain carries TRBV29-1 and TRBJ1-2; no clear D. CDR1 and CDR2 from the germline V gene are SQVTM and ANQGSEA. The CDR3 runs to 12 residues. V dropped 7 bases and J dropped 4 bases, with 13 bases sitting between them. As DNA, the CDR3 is TGCAGCGCCCCGGACGGTTCCTATGGCTACACCTTC. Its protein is CSAPDGSYGYTF.

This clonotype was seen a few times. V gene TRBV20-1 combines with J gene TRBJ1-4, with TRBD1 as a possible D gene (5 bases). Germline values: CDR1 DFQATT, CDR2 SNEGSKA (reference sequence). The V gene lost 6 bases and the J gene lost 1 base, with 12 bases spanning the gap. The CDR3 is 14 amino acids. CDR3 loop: CSAPQGGTNEKLFF. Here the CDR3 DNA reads TGCAGTGCGCCCCAGGGCGGAACTAATGAAAAACTGTTTTTT.

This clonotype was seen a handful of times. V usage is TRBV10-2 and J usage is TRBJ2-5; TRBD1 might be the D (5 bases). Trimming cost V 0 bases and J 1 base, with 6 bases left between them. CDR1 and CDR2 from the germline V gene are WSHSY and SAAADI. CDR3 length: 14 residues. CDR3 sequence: CASSESTAQETQYF. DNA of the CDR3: TGCGCCAGCAGTGAGTCGACAGCCCAAGAGACCCAGTACTTC.

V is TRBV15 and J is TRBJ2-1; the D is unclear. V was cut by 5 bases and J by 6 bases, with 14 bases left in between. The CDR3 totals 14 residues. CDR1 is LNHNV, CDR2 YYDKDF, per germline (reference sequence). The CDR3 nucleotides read TGTGCCACCAGCCCCAGGCCCCTGATCAATGAGCAGTTCTTC. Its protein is CATSPRPLINEQFF.

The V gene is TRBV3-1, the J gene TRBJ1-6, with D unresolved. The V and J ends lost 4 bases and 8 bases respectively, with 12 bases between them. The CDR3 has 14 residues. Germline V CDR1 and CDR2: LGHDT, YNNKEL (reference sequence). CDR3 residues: CASSRLRADSPLHF. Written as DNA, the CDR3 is TGTGCCAGCAGCCGACTCCGGGCCGATTCACCCCTCCACTTT. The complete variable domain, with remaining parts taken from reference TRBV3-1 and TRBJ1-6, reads DTAVSQTPKYLVTQMGNDKSIKCEQNLGHDTMYWYKQDSKKFLKIMFSYNNKELIINETVPNRFSPKSPDKAHLNLHINSLELGDSAVYFCASSRLRADSPLHFGNGTRLTVT.

The CDR3 coding sequence is TGCAGCGTTGAAGGGGAGACTAGCGCCTACAATGAGCAGTTCTTC. It specifies CSVEGETSAYNEQFF. V and J are TRBV29-1 and TRBJ2-1; 8 bases fit TRBD2. Germline trimming cut 1 base from V and 2 bases from J; bases unmatched to any gene: 4. Germline-derived CDR1 and CDR2 are SQVTM and ANQGSEA. The CDR3 spans 15 residues.

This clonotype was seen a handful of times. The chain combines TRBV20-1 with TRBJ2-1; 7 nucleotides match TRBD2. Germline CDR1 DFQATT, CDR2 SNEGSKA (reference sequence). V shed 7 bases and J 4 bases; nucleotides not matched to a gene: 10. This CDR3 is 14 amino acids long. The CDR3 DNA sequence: TGCAGTGTTCACGGGAGGAACTCTTACAATGAGCAGTTCTTC. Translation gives CSVHGRNSYNEQFF.

CDR3 in DNA: TGTGCCAGTAGCCTCGGACTGGGTCCGGATGAGCAGTTCTTC. Protein sequence: CASSLGLGPDEQFF. The genes are TRBV19 and TRBJ2-1, with TRBD2 as a possible D gene (5 bases). This CDR3 comprises 14 residues. Deletions cut 6 bases from V and 8 bases from J, with 17 bases between. Germline assignment: CDR1 LNHDA and CDR2 SQIVND (reference sequence).

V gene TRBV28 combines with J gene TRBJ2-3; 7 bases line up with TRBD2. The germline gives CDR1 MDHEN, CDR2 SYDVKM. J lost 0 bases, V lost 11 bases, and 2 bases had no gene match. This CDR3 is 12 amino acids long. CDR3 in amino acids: CASGGSTDTQYF. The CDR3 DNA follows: TGTGCCTCGGGGGGTAGCACAGATACGCAGTATTTT.

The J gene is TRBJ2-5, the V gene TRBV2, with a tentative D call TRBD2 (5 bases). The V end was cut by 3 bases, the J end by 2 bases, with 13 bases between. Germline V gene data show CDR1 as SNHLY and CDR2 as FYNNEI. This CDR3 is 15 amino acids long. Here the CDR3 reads CASSEVQRRQETQYF. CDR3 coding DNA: TGTGCCAGCAGTGAGGTACAGCGGAGACAAGAGACCCAGTACTTC.

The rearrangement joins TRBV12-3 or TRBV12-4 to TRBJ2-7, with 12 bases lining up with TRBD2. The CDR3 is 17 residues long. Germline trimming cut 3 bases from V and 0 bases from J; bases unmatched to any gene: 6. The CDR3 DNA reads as TGTGCCAGCAGTTTGGGGACTAGCGGGCGTAGCTCCTACGAGCAGTACTTC. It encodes CASSLGTSGRSSYEQYF.